The 25 T cell receptor beta chains in this list originate from one sample, sequenced in a study of T cells and copy number aberrations in small-cell lung cancer. Generated by immunoSEQ multiplex PCR, the TCRdb table keeps only in-frame clones and is missing some. The profile shows over 2,000 clones, around three quarters of them singletons. The sample comprised tumor tissue. These receptors originate from a man aged 55-75 years with small cell lung cancer.

The chain combines TRBV28 with TRBJ1-4; 7 bases map to TRBD1. CDR3 size: 16 residues. The V gene's germline CDR1 is MDHEN and CDR2 SYDVKM. The junction had 16 bases not matched to a gene; V was cut back by 7 bases and J by 8 bases. CDR3 loop: CASTDQQGTKKEKLFF. As DNA, the CDR3 is TGTGCCAGCACCGACCAACAGGGGACGAAAAAGGAAAAACTGTTTTTT.

The table lists this clone with a few counts. This sequence joins TRBV4-2 and TRBJ2-1, with TRBD1 matching over 8 bases. CDR3 length: 16 amino acids. The germline V gene has CDR1 LGHNA and CDR2 YNFKEQ. Trimming at V came to 5 bases and at J to 2 bases, leaving 8 bases not matched to a gene. In DNA form, the CDR3 reads TGTGCCAGCAGCTCACCCGACAGGGGAGCCTACAATGAGCAGTTCTTC. Translated: CASSSPDRGAYNEQFF.

The rearrangement links TRBV7-9 to TRBJ1-2, with 10 bases aligning to TRBD1. Trimming cost V 5 bases and J 4 bases; bases outside gene matches: 4. The germline gives CDR1 SEHNR, CDR2 FQNEAQ (reference sequence). CDR3 length equals 14 residues. This CDR3 is CASSRQGAGYGYTF. In DNA form, the CDR3 reads TGTGCCAGCAGCCGACAGGGGGCGGGCTATGGCTACACCTTC.

V gene TRBV6-1 combines with J gene TRBJ2-1; no clear D. V lost 4 bases and J lost 0, with 16 bases in between. The CDR3 has 17 residues. The germline V gene encodes CDR1 MNHNS and CDR2 SASEGT. The DNA for the CDR3 is TGTGCCAGCAGTGGATTCGGAACTTCTAGCTCCTACAATGAGCAGTTCTTC. This sequence encodes CASSGFGTSSSYNEQFF.

The genes are TRBV11-2 and TRBJ1-1; a weak D match, TRBD1 (6 bases). With 3 bases removed from V and 1 base from J, the gap between germline ends came to 12 bases. The germline gives CDR1 SGHAT, CDR2 FQNNGV. CDR3 length equals 15 residues. CDR3 DNA: TGTGCCAGCAGCTTCTCGGGGGCAGGGAACACTGAAGCTTTCTTT. It yields the protein CASSFSGAGNTEAFF.

The rearrangement joins TRBV11-2 to TRBJ2-1, with 11 nucleotides matching TRBD2. The CDR3 sequence is 18 residues long. From germline, CDR1 is SGHAT and CDR2 FQNNGV. V shed 5 bases, J shed 3 bases, and the junction held 12 bases outside the gene matches. The CDR3 region has the DNA TGTGCCAGCAGCCTATACGCACTTAGCGGGAGGGACTACAATGAGCAGTTCTTC. This sequence encodes CASSLYALSGRDYNEQFF.

This clone has only a few counts. The chain employs TRBV5-1 and TRBJ1-1, with D uncertain. The CDR3 runs 14 residues. V was pared by 4 bases and J by 1 base, with 11 bases between. The V gene's germline CDR1 is SGHRS and CDR2 YFSETQ. The CDR3, as DNA: TGCGCCAGCAGCCAACAGAGCCAGAACACTGAAGCTTTCTTT. Its protein product is CASSQQSQNTEAFF. Drawing the rest from reference TRBV5-1 and TRBJ1-1, the complete variable domain is KAGVTQTPRYLIKTRGQQVTLSCSPISGHRSVSWYQQTPGQGLQFLFEYFSETQRNKGNFPGRFSGRQFSNSRSEMNVSTLELGDSALYLCASSQQSQNTEAFFGQGTRLTVV.

This chain uses TRBV5-4 with TRBJ2-5; D might be TRBD2 (6 bases). This CDR3 spans 15 amino acids. Looked up from germline, CDR1 is SGHNT and CDR2 is YYREEE (reference sequence). The V gene lost 6 bases and the J gene lost 2 bases, with 17 bases spanning the gap. The DNA for the CDR3 is TGTGCCAGCACCGTCCAGGGAGGAAAACAAGAGACCCAGTACTTC. Protein: CASTVQGGKQETQYF.

CDR3 region: CASSLTGVGYTF. DNA for the CDR3: TGTGCCAGCAGTCTGACGGGGGTTGGCTACACCTTC. V and J are TRBV5-4 and TRBJ1-2; tentatively, D is TRBD1 (5 bases). V shed 5 bases and J shed 7 bases, with 12 bases lying between them. The CDR3 extends over 12 amino acids. CDR1 and CDR2 (germline): SGHNT, YYREEE (reference sequence).

As to this clone: Distinct nucleotide sequences in the sample also encode this CDR3. The J gene is TRBJ2-3, the V gene TRBV5-1, with D maybe TRBD1 (6 bases). The germline V gene has CDR1 SGHRS and CDR2 YFSETQ. This CDR3 contains 16 residues. V lost 3 bases, J lost 2 bases, and 16 bases lay in between. The CDR3: CASSYGRDTNTDTQYF. The CDR3 nucleotides read TGCGCCAGCAGCTACGGCCGGGACACGAACACAGATACGCAGTATTTT.

This chain links TRBV5-4 with TRBJ2-7; 12 bases match TRBD2. The CDR3 runs to 15 residues. Germline lookup yields CDR1 SGHNT and CDR2 YYREEE (reference sequence). V lost 4 bases to trimming and J lost 1 base; unmatched junction nucleotides: 3. CDR3 in DNA: TGTGCCAGCAGCGGGGGGACTAGCGGGTCCTACGAGCAGTACTTC. Amino acid sequence: CASSGGTSGSYEQYF.

The chain carries TRBV6-5 and TRBJ2-7, with TRBD1 identical over 10 bases. The CDR3 extends over 15 amino acids. With V trimmed by 10 bases and J by 4 bases, 13 bases remained unmatched. Germline V gene lookup returns CDR1 MNHEY and CDR2 SVGAGI. The CDR3 sequence: CATSKTGTGEYEQYF. The CDR3 DNA is TGTGCCACCTCCAAGACCGGGACAGGGGAGTACGAGCAGTACTTC.

The sample holds a few counts of this clone. The J gene is TRBJ2-1, the V gene TRBV4-2; unclear D gene. CDR1 and CDR2 from the germline V gene are LGHNA and YNFKEQ. Trimming took off 0 bases at V and 0 bases at J, with 6 bases between the two ends. CDR3 length: 15 residues. CDR3 in amino acids: CASSQDKSSYNEQFF. CDR3 nucleotides: TGTGCCAGCAGCCAAGATAAGAGCTCCTACAATGAGCAGTTCTTC.

This chain joins TRBV28 and TRBJ2-5; D may be TRBD1 (6 bases). CDR1 and CDR2 (germline): MDHEN, SYDVKM. The V end lost 8 bases, the J end lost 1 base, and 23 bases lay between the germline ends. The CDR3 loop spans 17 amino acids. The DNA of the CDR3 is TGTGCCAGCTCCGAACCCGGACAGACAAACCGCCAAGAGACCCAGTACTTC. Residues: CASSEPGQTNRQETQYF.

The J gene is TRBJ1-2, the V gene TRBV28; 7 nucleotides agree with TRBD1. Germline V gene sequence: CDR1 MDHEN, CDR2 SYDVKM. The CDR3 sequence is 14 residues long. The J segment lost 8 bases and the V segment lost 2 bases, leaving 8 bases of the junction unmatched. In DNA form, the CDR3 reads TGTGCCAGCAGTTTAGAGGGGGCTCTTGGGGGCTACACCTTC. Translated: CASSLEGALGGYTF.

The rearrangement uses TRBV29-1 and TRBJ2-3, with a possible D match to TRBD2 (6 bases). V was pared by 3 bases and J by 4 bases, with 20 bases between. CDR1 is SQVTM, CDR2 ANQGSEA, per germline. This CDR3 has 16 residues. As DNA, the CDR3 is TGCAGCGTTGAGACCCCTACCGGGAGCCCACCAGATACGCAGTATTTT. Translating gives CSVETPTGSPPDTQYF.

The CDR3 DNA follows: TGTGCCAGCGGCACTTACACCGGGGAGCTGTTTTTT. Translation: CASGTYTGELFF. The genes are TRBV6-1 and TRBJ2-2; D remains unclear. The CDR3 is made up of 12 amino acids. The ends were cut back, 8 bases at V and 3 bases at J, with 7 bases in the middle. CDR1 and CDR2 from the germline V gene are MNHNS and SASEGT.

This sequence joins TRBV7-9 and TRBJ2-1; D might be TRBD1 (7 bases). This CDR3 comprises 13 residues. Trimming took off 0 bases at V and 8 bases at J, with 8 bases between the two ends. Germline CDR1 SEHNR, CDR2 FQNEAQ (reference sequence). The CDR3 sequence is CASSLARGDEQFF. Here the CDR3 DNA reads TGTGCCAGCAGCTTAGCCAGGGGGGATGAGCAGTTCTTC.

This rearrangement joins TRBV6-5 to TRBJ2-7, with TRBD2 matching 11 bases. Trimming cost V 7 bases and J 3 bases; bases outside gene matches: 8. Germline-derived CDR1 and CDR2 are MNHEY and SVGAGI. The CDR3 totals 15 residues. This CDR3 is CASTSSSGRFYEQYF. The CDR3 nucleotides are TGTGCCAGCACCTCCTCTAGCGGGAGGTTCTACGAGCAGTACTTC.

The gene calls are TRBV4-2 and TRBJ2-3; D might be TRBD2 (6 bases). The CDR3 loop spans 17 amino acids. The germline V gene has CDR1 LGHNA and CDR2 YNFKEQ. Trimming removed 0 bases from V and 6 bases from J, with 19 bases in between. The CDR3 region has the DNA TGTGCCAGCAGCCAAGAACCGGGCGGGATCCCAGGGGATACGCAGTATTTT. Translated, it gives CASSQEPGGIPGDTQYF.

In this sample, this clone turned up a few times. This chain connects TRBV9 to TRBJ2-2; D not certain. Per germline, CDR1 SGDLS and CDR2 YYNGEE. Trimming left V 0 bases short and J 4 bases short, with 10 bases between. The CDR3 has 15 amino acids. CDR3 loop: CASSVARVSTGELFF. The CDR3 coding sequence is TGTGCCAGCAGCGTAGCTAGGGTATCCACCGGGGAGCTGTTTTTT.

The chain has TRBV7-3 and TRBJ2-3; 14 nucleotides line up with TRBD2. J lost 5 bases, V lost 4 bases, and 5 bases had no gene match. In germline, CDR1 is SGHTA, CDR2 FQGTGA. The length of the CDR3 is 16 residues. The chain's CDR3 is CASSSRLAGGQDTQYF. Here the CDR3 DNA reads TGTGCCAGCAGCTCAAGACTAGCGGGGGGGCAAGATACGCAGTATTTT.

The rearrangement joins TRBV19 to TRBJ2-7; D ambiguous. From germline, CDR1 is LNHDA and CDR2 SQIVND (reference sequence). There are 12 residues in the CDR3. With 3 bases removed from V and 3 bases from J, the gap between germline ends came to 6 bases. The CDR3 bases are TGTGCCAGTAGTATGGTCAGCTACGAGCAGTACTTC. This sequence encodes CASSMVSYEQYF.

The chain is built from TRBV28 and TRBJ2-3; possible D gene TRBD1, 6 bases. With 6 bases removed from V and 5 bases from J, the gap between germline ends came to 12 bases. This CDR3 contains 13 residues. CDR1 is MDHEN and CDR2 is SYDVKM in the germline V gene. CDR3: CASSLTGLDTQYF. The CDR3 nucleotides read TGTGCCAGCAGCCTCACAGGGTTAGATACGCAGTATTTT.

This clone was seen just once. The chain links TRBV4-2 to TRBJ1-1; 7 bases fit TRBD1. The germline CDR1 and CDR2 sequences are LGHNA and YNFKEQ. CDR3 size: 16 residues. Trimming took 1 base from V and 1 from J; bases not matched to a gene: 6. In DNA form, the CDR3 reads TGTGCCAGCAGCCAAGGACAGGGCGCGGGGAACACTGAAGCTTTCTTT. Translation gives CASSQGQGAGNTEAFF.